One sample yielded the 16 T cell receptor beta chains listed below, sequenced in a study of regulatory T cells listed by TCRdb under 2018. These receptors have no known antigen. Overall study results and their limits: Conventional CD4+ T cells from CD3G-deficient patients were enriched for hydrophobic residues at CDR3 positions 6 and 7, suggesting more self-reactive specificities.

Preparation of the library involved the immunoSEQ multiplex PCR assay. In the multiplex PCR, 52 forward TRBV primers and 13 reverse TRBJ primers were used, and assay-based and computational corrections were applied for amplification bias. This immuneACCESS table, as held by TCRdb, lists in-frame sequences with V and J called but not all clones. Of the missing ones, under half trace to an unresolved V gene in checked studies; the others have no known cause. The sample table lists some 23,000 clones, around nine tenths of them with a count of one. The ten most abundant clones make up about 1.3% of the sample. Material: conventional CD4+ T cells sorted from blood. The receptors shown here come from a child aged 5 to 17 with CD3G deficiency.

CDR3: CASSYSVSGETQYF. The CDR3 DNA reads TGCGCCAGCAGCTACTCAGTCAGCGGGGAGACCCAGTACTTC. The chain has TRBV5-1 and TRBJ2-5; TRBD2 is a possible D gene (6 bases). CDR1 and CDR2 (germline): SGHRS, YFSETQ. The CDR3 is 14 amino acids. V gave up 3 bases and J gave up 5 bases, with 14 bases separating them.

This clone appeared once. This chain uses TRBV7-9 with TRBJ2-5; TRBD2 agrees at 8 bases. The CDR3 runs 15 residues. Losses at the gene ends were 3 bases for V and 5 bases for J; bases not matched to a gene: 8. Germline V gene data show CDR1 as SEHNR and CDR2 as FQNEAQ (reference sequence). CDR3 in amino acids: CASSFDGRDGETQYF. Written as DNA, the CDR3 is TGTGCCAGCAGCTTTGACGGGAGGGATGGGGAGACCCAGTACTTC.

J is TRBJ1-2 and V is TRBV28; 12 bases fit TRBD1. Trimming took 6 bases from V and 8 from J; bases not matched to a gene: 7. Germline lookup yields CDR1 MDHEN and CDR2 SYDVKM. The CDR3 contains 14 residues. The CDR3 spells CASSRDRGRVGYTF. The CDR3 bases are TGTGCCAGCAGCAGGGACAGGGGGCGCGTCGGCTACACCTTC.

This chain connects TRBV7-9 to TRBJ2-5; D is tentatively TRBD1 or TRBD2 (5 bases each). V was shortened by 5 bases and J by 5 bases, with 24 bases between the two germline ends. CDR3 length equals 17 residues. Germline V gene lookup returns CDR1 SEHNR and CDR2 FQNEAQ (reference sequence). CDR3 DNA sequence: TGTGCCAGCAGCACACTTCCGACGGGACGGGGCAGGGAGACCCAGTACTTC. Its protein is CASSTLPTGRGRETQYF.

This sequence joins TRBV27 and TRBJ1-1; D is unresolved. CDR1 is MNHEY and CDR2 is SMNVEV in the germline V gene (reference sequence). The CDR3 has 11 residues. V lost 2 bases, J lost 11 bases, and 9 bases lay in between. The CDR3 DNA reads as TGTGCCAGCAGTTTAAGGGCTGGGGCTTTCTTT. Translated: CASSLRAGAFF.

The chain uses TRBV7-8 and TRBJ2-1; the match to TRBD2 covers 7 bases. The V and J ends lost 0 bases and 9 bases, in that order; junction bases with no gene match: 2. The germline CDR1 and CDR2 sequences are SGHVS and FQNEAQ. This CDR3 has 13 amino acids. Here the CDR3 DNA reads TGTGCCAGCAGCTTAGCGGGGAGGGGTGAGCAGTTCTTC. Protein sequence: CASSLAGRGEQFF.

This clone was seen just once. The chain uses TRBV28 and TRBJ1-1; perhaps TRBD1 as D (5 bases). This CDR3 is 15 amino acids long. The V and J ends lost 6 bases and 1 base respectively, with 15 bases between them. Germline V CDR1 and CDR2: MDHEN, SYDVKM. The chain's CDR3 is CASSPSTQGNTEAFF. For the CDR3, the DNA is TGTGCCAGCAGCCCCTCGACTCAGGGGAACACTGAAGCTTTCTTT.

The chain's CDR3 is CASSLAGSSQETQYF. In DNA form, the CDR3 reads TGTGCCAGCAGCTTAGCAGGGAGCTCCCAAGAGACCCAGTACTTC. The J gene is TRBJ2-5, the V gene TRBV7-9; D is possibly TRBD2 (5 bases). In germline, CDR1 is SEHNR, CDR2 FQNEAQ (reference sequence). V was pared by 0 bases and J by 1 base, with 9 bases between. The CDR3 length is 15 residues.

The CDR3 spells CASSERPASTDTQYF. The CDR3 nucleotides read TGTGCCAGCTCCGAGAGACCCGCTAGCACAGATACGCAGTATTTT. This rearrangement joins TRBV6-1 to TRBJ2-3; the D is unclear. CDR3 size: 15 residues. Germline V gene sequence: CDR1 MNHNS, CDR2 SASEGT. Trimming left V 8 bases short and J 0 bases short, with 15 bases between.

J is TRBJ2-3 and V is TRBV5-1; 10 nucleotides align to TRBD2. The CDR3 covers 15 residues. Germline CDR1 and CDR2: SGHRS and YFSETQ. With 1 base clipped from V and 2 bases from J, the junction kept 1 base outside the gene matches. CDR3 coding DNA: TGCGCCAGCAGCTTGAGCGGGAGGGACACAGATACGCAGTATTTT. Its protein is CASSLSGRDTDTQYF.

V and J are TRBV28 and TRBJ2-7; 10 nucleotides match TRBD2. There are 15 residues in the CDR3. J was trimmed by 0 bases and V by 6 bases; bases with no gene match: 5. The germline CDR1 and CDR2 sequences are MDHEN and SYDVKM. The CDR3 protein is CASRLAGGTSYEQYF. The CDR3 nucleotides read TGTGCCAGCAGATTAGCGGGAGGCACCTCCTACGAGCAGTACTTC.

V and J are TRBV10-2 and TRBJ2-7, with unresolved D. Germline V CDR1 and CDR2: WSHSY, SAAADI. V was cut by 6 bases and J by 4 bases, with 13 bases left in between. The CDR3 consists of 13 residues. The CDR3: CASRGDSRYEQYF. The CDR3 DNA reads as TGCGCCAGCAGAGGTGACTCAAGATACGAGCAGTACTTC.

The gene calls are TRBV7-8 and TRBJ2-7; D is ambiguous. The ends were cut back, 1 base at V and 5 bases at J, with 6 bases in the middle. There are 12 residues in the CDR3. Germline CDR1 and CDR2: SGHVS and FQNEAQ. The CDR3 DNA follows: TGTGCCAGCAGCTTAGTGGGAAACGAGCAGTACTTC. Translated, it gives CASSLVGNEQYF.

This clone was observed a handful of times. The chain is built from TRBV5-1 and TRBJ2-1; tentatively, D is TRBD2 (5 bases). Trimming left V 7 bases short and J 7 bases short, with 18 bases between. From germline, CDR1 is SGHRS and CDR2 YFSETQ. This CDR3 has 14 residues. CDR3 loop: CASQDWPQRNEQFF. The DNA for the CDR3 is TGCGCCAGCCAGGACTGGCCGCAGCGTAATGAGCAGTTCTTC.

The chain is built from TRBV11-2 and TRBJ2-1; no clear D gene. V lost 0 bases and J 4 bases, leaving 7 bases between the germline ends. The germline gives CDR1 SGHAT, CDR2 FQNNGV. This CDR3 is 14 amino acids long. CDR3 DNA sequence: TGTGCCAGCAGCTTAGATCCCTTATACAATGAGCAGTTCTTC. Encoded protein: CASSLDPLYNEQFF.

The J gene is TRBJ2-7, the V gene TRBV18, with no clear D. CDR1 and CDR2 (germline): KGHSH, LQKENI. The CDR3 has 13 amino acids. V was trimmed by 3 bases and J by 6 bases, leaving 12 bases between them. The chain's CDR3 is CASSPKDTGEQYF. The CDR3, as DNA: TGTGCCAGCTCACCCAAAGACACTGGCGAGCAGTACTTC.